This entry lists 19 T cell receptor beta chains sequenced from one sample in a study of blood T cell repertoires in COVID-19. Assay: immunoSEQ multiplex PCR; the TCRdb copy retains only in-frame clones and omits some. This table has approximately 240,000 clones, about 83% appearing once. Sequencing used peripheral blood. The receptors were sampled from a woman aged 30 to 39 with COVID-19, enrolled during active disease.

The chain combines TRBV5-4 with TRBJ2-7; 8 nucleotides align to TRBD1. From germline, CDR1 is SGHNT and CDR2 YYREEE (reference sequence). The V gene end was trimmed by 5 bases and the J gene end by 5 bases; junction bases not matched to a gene: 6. CDR3 length: 13 amino acids. CDR3 protein: CASRSQGADEQYF. As DNA, the CDR3 is TGTGCCAGCAGGTCTCAGGGGGCAGACGAGCAGTACTTC. Looking up the rest from reference TRBV5-4 and TRBJ2-7 gives the full variable domain: ETGVTQSPTHLIKTRGQQVTLRCSSQSGHNTVSWYQQALGQGPQFIFQYYREEENGRGNFPPRFSGLQFPNYSSELNVNALELDDSALYLCASRSQGADEQYFGPGTRLTVT.

V and J are TRBV14 and TRBJ1-4; D possibly corresponds to TRBD1 (6 bases). V shed 5 bases and J shed 1 base, with 17 bases lying between them. This CDR3 has 17 residues. Germline lookup yields CDR1 SGHDN and CDR2 FVKESK. The CDR3 DNA reads TGTGCCAGCAGCTCGCGGAACCAGGGGATAACTAATGAAAAACTGTTTTTT. It encodes CASSSRNQGITNEKLFF.

The gene calls are TRBV2 and TRBJ1-5; the D is unclear. The CDR3 consists of 14 residues. The ends were cut back, 5 bases at V and 3 bases at J, with 11 bases in the middle. Germline V lookup: CDR1 SNHLY, CDR2 FYNNEI. As DNA, the CDR3 is TGTGCCAGCAGTCTAGACGGAAACAATCAGCCCCAGCATTTT. Amino acids: CASSLDGNNQPQHF.

This clone was observed a handful of times. The chain employs TRBV2 and TRBJ1-5; D possibly corresponds to TRBD1 (6 bases). The ends were cut back, 4 bases at V and 2 bases at J, with 12 bases in the middle. Germline CDR1 reads SNHLY; CDR2 reads FYNNEI. This CDR3 has 15 amino acids. The CDR3 DNA sequence: TGTGCCAGCAGTGTAGGGGGGGCACGCAATCAGCCCCAGCATTTT. It is translated as CASSVGGARNQPQHF.

The chain recombines TRBV18 with TRBJ1-1; possible D gene TRBD1, 6 bases. Trimming left V 2 bases short and J 2 bases short, with 18 bases between. The V gene's germline CDR1 is KGHSH and CDR2 LQKENI. The CDR3 is 17 amino acids. The CDR3 nucleotides read TGTGCCAGCTCACCAACGCCTTGGGACATTGAAAACACTGAAGCTTTCTTT. Residues: CASSPTPWDIENTEAFF.

The gene calls are TRBV5-1 and TRBJ2-3; perhaps TRBD2 as D (5 bases). CDR1 is SGHRS, CDR2 YFSETQ, per germline. The germline V and J ends were trimmed by 2 bases and 6 bases, with 13 bases remaining between them. This CDR3 spans 14 amino acids. CDR3 DNA: TGCGCCAGCAGCTTCGGACTCCTCCCGGATACGCAGTATTTT. Amino acids: CASSFGLLPDTQYF.

The chain couples TRBV15 to TRBJ1-2; tentative D call: TRBD1 (5 bases). This CDR3 is 13 amino acids long. Germline V CDR1 and CDR2: LNHNV, YYDKDF (reference sequence). V was clipped by 5 bases and J by 4 bases, with 11 bases between them. CDR3 amino acids: CATSATGAYGYTF. CDR3 coding DNA: TGTGCCACCAGCGCAACAGGAGCCTATGGCTACACCTTC.

The gene calls are TRBV7-3 and TRBJ1-1; 8 positions match TRBD1. The CDR3 has 15 amino acids. Germline lookup yields CDR1 SGHTA and CDR2 FQGTGA. Trimming removed 7 bases from V and 0 bases from J; junction bases left unmatched: 7. CDR3 bases: TGTGCCAGCACAAAATCAGGGGGCTTGAACACTGAAGCTTTCTTT. Amino acid sequence: CASTKSGGLNTEAFF. The full variable domain, rest sourced from reference TRBV7-3 and TRBJ1-1, is GAGVSQTPSNKVTEKGKYVELRCDPISGHTALYWYRQSLGQGPEFLIYFQGTGAADDSGLPNDRFFAVRPEGSVSTLKIQRTERGDSAVYLCASTKSGGLNTEAFFGQGTRLTVV.

The rearrangement joins TRBV15 to TRBJ2-3; 7 bases line up with TRBD2. J lost 3 bases, V lost 0 bases, and 9 bases had no gene match. Germline assignment: CDR1 LNHNV and CDR2 YYDKDF (reference sequence). CDR3 size: 17 residues. The CDR3, as DNA: TGTGCCACCAGCAGAGATCTGACGGGGGGAGGTACAGATACGCAGTATTTT. Its translation is CATSRDLTGGGTDTQYF.

The chain links TRBV5-1 to TRBJ2-7; perhaps TRBD1 as D (9 bases). Trimming shortened V by 6 bases and J by 5 bases, and 18 bases separated the two germline ends. The V gene's germline CDR1 is SGHRS and CDR2 YFSETQ. The CDR3 covers 14 residues. CDR3: CASKRGTGHHEQYF. The CDR3 bases are TGCGCCAGCAAGCGGGGGACAGGGCACCACGAGCAGTACTTC.

V is TRBV4-1 and J is TRBJ2-3; D may be TRBD1 (5 bases). CDR1 is MGHRA and CDR2 is YSYEKL in the germline V gene. The V and J ends lost 4 bases and 0 bases respectively, with 14 bases between them. CDR3 length: 16 amino acids. The CDR3 DNA reads as TGCGCCAGCAGCCGAAAATCGACAGCCAGCACAGATACGCAGTATTTT. This sequence encodes CASSRKSTASTDTQYF.

The chain couples TRBV28 to TRBJ2-3; D is possibly TRBD2 (6 bases). The CDR3 spans 15 residues. Trimming pared 6 bases from V and 1 base from J, leaving 14 bases between. Germline V CDR1 and CDR2: MDHEN, SYDVKM. The DNA of the CDR3 is TGTGCCAGCAGCGTCGGGAGTTTTGGCACAGATACGCAGTATTTT. It codes for CASSVGSFGTDTQYF.

The chain carries TRBV6-2 or TRBV6-3 and TRBJ2-3; 10 bases match TRBD2. CDR1 is MNHEY, CDR2 SVGEGT, per germline. CDR3 length: 19 amino acids. V shed 4 bases and J 1 base; nucleotides not matched to a gene: 14. The CDR3 region is CASSWVGGSGGPRTDTQYF. The CDR3 coding sequence is TGTGCCAGCAGTTGGGTGGGGGGTAGCGGGGGGCCCCGCACAGATACGCAGTATTTT.

This clone has only one observation. This chain links TRBV11-3 with TRBJ2-5, with 8 bases fitting TRBD2. CDR3 length equals 15 residues. V lost 1 base, J lost 2 bases, and 3 bases stayed unmatched. Germline lookup yields CDR1 SGHNT and CDR2 YENEEA. CDR3 region: CASSLGTSLQETQYF. Here the CDR3 DNA reads TGTGCCAGCAGCTTAGGGACTAGCCTACAAGAGACCCAGTACTTC.

The chain joins TRBV11-2 to TRBJ2-1; no clear D gene. The germline gives CDR1 SGHAT, CDR2 FQNNGV. The CDR3 length is 16 residues. V gave up 7 bases and J gave up 1 base, with 17 bases separating them. The CDR3 region has the DNA TGTGCCAGCACCCCGCTCGGTACTTTTTCCTACAATGAGCAGTTCTTC. It yields the protein CASTPLGTFSYNEQFF.

CDR3 nucleotide sequence: TGTGCCAGCAGCTTGAACAGGCCTAGCACAGATACGCAGTATTTT. It encodes CASSLNRPSTDTQYF. This chain links TRBV5-5 with TRBJ2-3; tentatively, D is TRBD1 (5 bases). Germline V CDR1 and CDR2: SGHKS, YYEKEE (reference sequence). Trimming pared 1 base from V and 0 bases from J, leaving 9 bases between. CDR3 size: 15 residues.

The chain's CDR3 is CASSHGRLYSTDTQYF. The CDR3, as DNA: TGCGCCAGCAGTCATGGCAGACTTTATAGCACAGATACGCAGTATTTT. The genes are TRBV23-1 and TRBJ2-3; D is uncertain. TRBV23-1 is reported as an ORF; its role is uncertain. Trimming shortened V by 3 bases and J by 0 bases, and 13 bases separated the two germline ends. The CDR3 spans 16 residues.

This clone was counted a single time. This chain connects TRBV28 to TRBJ2-7; 7 nucleotides align to TRBD2. V shed 4 bases and J 0 bases; nucleotides not matched to a gene: 3. This CDR3 is built from 14 residues. Germline V gene data show CDR1 as MDHEN and CDR2 as SYDVKM. In nucleotides, the CDR3 is TGTGCCAGCAGTTGGGGCGGGAGCTCCTACGAGCAGTACTTC. It translates to CASSWGGSSYEQYF.

The V and J genes are TRBV30 and TRBJ2-7; tentatively, D is TRBD1 (5 bases). Germline CDR1 and CDR2: GTSNPN and SVGIG (reference sequence). This CDR3 has 12 amino acids. V was clipped by 4 bases and J by 0 bases, with 7 bases between them. The CDR3, as DNA: TGTGCCTGGAAAGGGGTCTCCTACGAGCAGTACTTC. Protein: CAWKGVSYEQYF.